The 15 T cell receptor beta chains listed next were all sequenced from one sample in a study of shared clonotypes between healthy human individuals. Here immunoSEQ multiplex PCR was the method, and the copy in TCRdb shows in-frame clones only, minus some. The data contain approximately 350,000 clones, roughly 70% of them singletons. The sequencing sample was made of memory CD4+ T cells sorted from blood. Subset indicated: CD45RA-negative fraction. These receptors were taken from a man aged 25-45 years in good health.

Concerning this clone itself: Other DNA sequences in this specimen translate into the identical CDR3. J is TRBJ2-2 and V is TRBV7-3; D remains ambiguous. CDR1 SGHTA and CDR2 FQGTGA come from the germline V gene. With 2 bases removed from V and 4 bases from J, the gap between germline ends came to 5 bases. CDR3 length: 13 residues. The CDR3 nucleotides read TGTGCCAGCAGCTTATCAGGCACCGGGGAGCTGTTTTTT. This sequence encodes CASSLSGTGELFF.

This chain links TRBV4-2 with TRBJ2-7; 9 nucleotides align to TRBD1. Trimming cost V 0 bases and J 9 bases; bases outside gene matches: 6. The germline gives CDR1 LGHNA, CDR2 YNFKEQ. This CDR3 has 14 residues. DNA of the CDR3: TGTGCCAGCAGCCAAGAACCCGGGACAGGGCGGCAGTACTTC. Translation: CASSQEPGTGRQYF.

The chain links TRBV7-2 to TRBJ2-1; D not certain. Deletions cut 1 base from V and 4 bases from J, with 11 bases between. CDR1 is SGHTA and CDR2 is FQGNSA in the germline V gene. The CDR3 totals 15 residues. The CDR3 DNA is TGTGCCAGCAGCTTAGGTAGCAGGAGTTACAATGAGCAGTTCTTC. It encodes CASSLGSRSYNEQFF.

This rearrangement joins TRBV25-1 to TRBJ2-1; D not certain. This CDR3 region has 14 residues. CDR1 and CDR2 from the germline V gene are MGHDK and SYGVNS. V lost 5 bases to trimming and J lost 0 bases, with 8 bases between them. Here the CDR3 reads CASSSSSSYNEQFF. CDR3 bases: TGTGCCAGCAGTTCATCCAGCTCCTACAATGAGCAGTTCTTC.

This CDR3 reads CASSFAGTAYEQYF. In DNA form, the CDR3 reads TGCGCCAGCAGCTTTGCCGGGACTGCTTACGAGCAGTACTTC. This sequence joins TRBV5-1 and TRBJ2-7, with a possible D match to TRBD2 (6 bases). The CDR3 totals 14 residues. V was shortened by 2 bases and J by 4 bases, with 13 bases between the two germline ends. Germline values: CDR1 SGHRS, CDR2 YFSETQ.

The chain has TRBV7-2 and TRBJ1-1, with unresolved D. This CDR3 spans 14 amino acids. Trimming took off 4 bases at V and 3 bases at J, with 12 bases between the two ends. Germline V gene data show CDR1 as SGHTA and CDR2 as FQGNSA. The CDR3 here is CASSSRPADTEAFF. CDR3 nucleotides: TGTGCCAGCAGCTCACGACCTGCGGACACTGAAGCTTTCTTT.

The V call is TRBV27, the J call TRBJ1-1; D perhaps matches TRBD1 (5 bases). The CDR3 loop spans 16 amino acids. In germline, CDR1 is MNHEY, CDR2 SMNVEV (reference sequence). Trimming pared 5 bases from V and 1 base from J, leaving 17 bases between. The CDR3 reads CASSPIRQRGNTEAFF. The CDR3 DNA follows: TGTGCCAGCAGTCCGATCCGACAGCGCGGGAACACTGAAGCTTTCTTT.

This clone was picked up one time. V is TRBV6-1 and J is TRBJ1-5; D perhaps matches TRBD1 (5 bases). V was clipped by 2 bases and J by 3 bases, with 14 bases between them. Germline values: CDR1 MNHNS, CDR2 SASEGT. The CDR3 loop spans 16 amino acids. This CDR3 is CASSERRGRANQPQHF. CDR3 DNA: TGTGCCAGCAGTGAAAGGAGGGGCCGAGCCAATCAGCCCCAGCATTTT.

The chain carries TRBV7-2 and TRBJ1-3; a weak D match, TRBD1 (6 bases). V lost 2 bases and J lost 0, with 11 bases in between. CDR1 and CDR2 from the germline V gene are SGHTA and FQGNSA. There are 16 residues in the CDR3. The CDR3 nucleotides read TGTGCCAGCAGCTTACAGGGGCCCCTCTCTGGAAACACCATATATTTT. Amino acids: CASSLQGPLSGNTIYF.

CDR3 bases: TGTGCCAGCAGCCTGTGGACAGGAGAAGAGACCCAGTACTTC. As protein: CASSLWTGEETQYF. The gene calls are TRBV7-7 and TRBJ2-5; 7 nucleotides agree with TRBD1. The CDR3 is 14 amino acids. Trimming cost V 5 bases and J 3 bases; bases outside gene matches: 6. The germline gives CDR1 SSHAT, CDR2 FNYEAQ (reference sequence).

The chain carries TRBV11-1 and TRBJ2-1, with D perhaps being TRBD1 or TRBD2 (5 bases each). In germline, CDR1 is SGHAT, CDR2 FQDESV (reference sequence). CDR3 size: 15 residues. V was shortened by 5 bases and J by 4 bases, with 15 bases between the two germline ends. DNA for the CDR3: TGTGCCAGCAGCCCGGGACCCAAGGCTTACAATGAGCAGTTCTTC. Its translation: CASSPGPKAYNEQFF.

This clone was seen once. The gene calls are TRBV5-6 and TRBJ1-4; no definite D call. The ends were cut back, 1 base at V and 6 bases at J, with 7 bases in the middle. This CDR3 is built from 13 residues. Per the germline V gene, CDR1 is SGHDT and CDR2 is YYEEEE. The CDR3 spells CASSLWVYEKLFF. CDR3 bases: TGTGCCAGCAGCTTGTGGGTATATGAAAAACTGTTTTTT.

J is TRBJ1-4 and V is TRBV19; no firm D call. Germline lookup yields CDR1 LNHDA and CDR2 SQIVND (reference sequence). The V and J ends lost 5 bases and 4 bases respectively, with 11 bases between them. This CDR3 has 14 residues. The CDR3 reads CASSPGLYNEKLFF. CDR3 coding DNA: TGTGCCAGTAGTCCCGGACTGTATAATGAAAAACTGTTTTTT.

This clone was recorded a few times. This chain connects TRBV9 to TRBJ2-5; D is unresolved. Germline assignment: CDR1 SGDLS and CDR2 YYNGEE. Between the trimmed V and J ends, which lost 0 bases and 1 base, there was a span of 13 bases. The CDR3 has 16 amino acids. The CDR3 DNA follows: TGTGCCAGCAGCGTAGGCGGCTTTTCCAGCCAAGAGACCCAGTACTTC. This sequence encodes CASSVGGFSSQETQYF.

This clone was counted ten times or more. The CDR3: CASSLGTTGGLGEQYF. CDR3 bases: TGTGCCAGCAGCTTGGGGACAACAGGGGGTCTGGGCGAGCAGTACTTC. The V gene is TRBV7-8, the J gene TRBJ2-7; 8 bases are a match to TRBD1. The V gene's germline CDR1 is SGHVS and CDR2 FQNEAQ. The CDR3 loop spans 16 amino acids. The trim removed 3 bases at V and 6 bases at J, leaving 13 bases unmatched.